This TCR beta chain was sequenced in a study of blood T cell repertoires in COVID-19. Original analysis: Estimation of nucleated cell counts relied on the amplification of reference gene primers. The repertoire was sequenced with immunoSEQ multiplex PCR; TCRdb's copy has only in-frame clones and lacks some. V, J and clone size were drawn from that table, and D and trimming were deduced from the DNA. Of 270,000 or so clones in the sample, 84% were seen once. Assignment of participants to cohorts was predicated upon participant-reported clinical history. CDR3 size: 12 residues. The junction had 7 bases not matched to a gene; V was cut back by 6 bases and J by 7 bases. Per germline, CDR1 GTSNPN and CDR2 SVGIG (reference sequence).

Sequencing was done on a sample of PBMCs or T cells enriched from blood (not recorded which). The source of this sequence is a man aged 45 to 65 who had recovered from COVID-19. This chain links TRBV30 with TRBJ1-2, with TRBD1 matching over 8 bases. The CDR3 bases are TGTGCCTGTAAGACAGGGGTTCGTGGCTACACCTTC. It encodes CACKTGVRGYTF. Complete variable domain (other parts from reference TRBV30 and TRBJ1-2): SQTIHQWPATLVQPVGSPLSLECTVEGTSNPNLYWYRQAAGRGLQLLFYSVGIGQISSEVPQNLSASRPQDRQFILSSKKLLLSDSGFYLCACKTGVRGYTFGSGTRLTVV.